The 14 T cell receptor beta chains below come from one sample, sequenced in a study of CD8+ T cells in alopecia areata. In each case, RNA was isolated and then reverse transcribed into cDNA as the sequencing template. Assay used: immunoSEQ multiplex PCR; TCRdb lists only in-frame clones, some missing. The sample comprises around 190,000 clones, 60% of which are singletons, and approximately 0.7% rests with the top ten. Specified treatment: oral pan-JAK inhibitor, 5-10 mg twice daily. The specimen comprised CD4+ T cells sorted from blood, sampled at week 4, from a patient treated with tofacitinib. These receptors originate from a human donor with alopecia areata.

The J gene is TRBJ2-7, the V gene TRBV4-1; the D gene could be TRBD1 or TRBD2 (5 bases each). The germline gives CDR1 MGHRA, CDR2 YSYEKL. Trimming stripped 4 bases from V and 1 base from J, with 17 bases between. The CDR3 length is 16 residues. The CDR3 sequence: CASSRIRGAGSYEQYF. The CDR3 region has the DNA TGCGCCAGCAGCCGCATAAGAGGGGCAGGGTCCTACGAGCAGTACTTC.

The chain is built from TRBV10-3 and TRBJ2-2; 11 nucleotides match TRBD2. Looked up from germline, CDR1 is ENHRY and CDR2 is SYGVKD. CDR3 length: 19 residues. The junction had 17 bases not matched to a gene; V was cut back by 5 bases and J by 6 bases. The CDR3 DNA reads TGTGCCATCAGTCAGGCCGGGACTAGCGGACGTCCGGTCTCCGGGGAGCTGTTTTTT. It encodes CAISQAGTSGRPVSGELFF.

The chain employs TRBV18 and TRBJ2-5; D is perhaps TRBD1 (6 bases). Germline CDR1 is KGHSH and CDR2 is LQKENI. The V end was cut by 1 base, the J end by 5 bases, with 14 bases between. This CDR3 region has 15 residues. The CDR3 DNA reads as TGTGCCAGCTCACCACGGCAGGGGATCGGGGAGACCCAGTACTTC. Amino acids: CASSPRQGIGETQYF.

V usage is TRBV29-1 and J usage is TRBJ1-2; no clear D. The CDR3 is made up of 11 amino acids. Germline V lookup: CDR1 SQVTM, CDR2 ANQGSEA. The V gene lost 6 bases and the J gene lost 2 bases, with 7 bases spanning the gap. The CDR3 is CSVRRNYGYTF. DNA for the CDR3: TGCAGCGTGCGGCGGAACTATGGCTACACCTTC. Full variable domain (remainder filled in from reference TRBV29-1 and TRBJ1-2): SAVISQKPSRDICQRGTSLTIQCQVDSQVTMMFWYRQQPGQSLTLIATANQGSEATYESGFVIDKFPISRPNLTFSTLTVSNMSPEDSSIYLCSVRRNYGYTFGSGTRLTVV.

This clone was seen a few times. The same CDR3 can be traced to other DNA sequences in this sample. The chain is built from TRBV2 and TRBJ2-5, with 12 bases identical to TRBD2. V lost 4 bases and J lost 1; bases outside the gene matches: 1. The CDR3 runs 15 residues. The germline V gene has CDR1 SNHLY and CDR2 FYNNEI. CDR3 sequence reads: CASSGGLAGQETQYF. The CDR3 DNA sequence: TGTGCCAGCAGTGGGGGACTAGCGGGCCAAGAGACCCAGTACTTC.

The CDR3 sequence is CSAHTGTGATDTQYF. The CDR3 region has the DNA TGCAGCGCTCACACCGGGACAGGGGCCACAGATACGCAGTATTTT. The rearrangement uses TRBV29-1 and TRBJ2-3, with 10 bases matching TRBD1. The CDR3 runs 15 residues. Germline CDR1 SQVTM, CDR2 ANQGSEA. V shed 7 bases and J 2 bases; nucleotides not matched to a gene: 9.

This clone appeared a single time. Other DNA sequences in the sample encode the same CDR3. V and J are TRBV15 and TRBJ2-3; no firm D call. V was shortened by 5 bases and J by 3 bases, with 12 bases between the two germline ends. CDR3 length: 14 amino acids. Germline assignment: CDR1 LNHNV and CDR2 YYDKDF (reference sequence). The CDR3 sequence: CATSGGGSTDTQYF. CDR3 nucleotides: TGTGCCACCAGCGGCGGTGGATCGACAGATACGCAGTATTTT. The entire variable domain, with the rest obtained from reference TRBV15 and TRBJ2-3, is as follows: DAMVIQNPRYQVTQFGKPVTLSCSQTLNHNVMYWYQQKSSQAPKLLFHYYDKDFNNEADTPDNFQSRRPNTSFCFLDIRSPGLGDTAMYLCATSGGGSTDTQYFGPGTRLTVL.

This chain joins TRBV29-1 and TRBJ2-2; D perhaps matches TRBD1 (6 bases). The CDR3 sequence is 14 residues long. In germline, CDR1 is SQVTM, CDR2 ANQGSEA. V was pared by 7 bases and J by 0 bases, with 12 bases between. CDR3 sequence (DNA): TGCAGCGGGGGGCTAGCTACGAACACCGGGGAGCTGTTTTTT. Translation gives CSGGLATNTGELFF.

The sample holds a few counts of this clone. The chain links TRBV5-1 to TRBJ2-3; tentative D call: TRBD1 (5 bases). Trimming left V 4 bases short and J 0 bases short, with 9 bases between. The germline V gene encodes CDR1 SGHRS and CDR2 YFSETQ. The CDR3 runs 14 residues. The chain's CDR3 is CASSGGQSTDTQYF. Here the CDR3 DNA reads TGCGCCAGCAGCGGCGGACAAAGCACAGATACGCAGTATTTT.

The chain carries TRBV27 and TRBJ2-7, with TRBD1 matching 7 bases. Germline V gene sequence: CDR1 MNHEY, CDR2 SMNVEV (reference sequence). V shed 2 bases and J 2 bases; nucleotides not matched to a gene: 6. This CDR3 region has 15 residues. The CDR3: CASSLRAQGTYEQYF. In nucleotides, the CDR3 is TGTGCCAGCAGTTTAAGGGCACAGGGGACCTACGAGCAGTACTTC.

The chain combines TRBV15 with TRBJ2-7; a possible D gene is TRBD2 (5 bases). The CDR3 contains 13 residues. V lost 0 bases and J lost 6, with 9 bases in between. Germline values: CDR1 LNHNV, CDR2 YYDKDF (reference sequence). The CDR3 region has the DNA TGTGCCACCAGCAGAGACAGTCGGGGCGAGCAGTACTTC. This translates into CATSRDSRGEQYF.

CDR3 coding DNA: TGTGCCAGCAGTTTATATGGGACAGGTCGTAGCAATCAGCCCCAGCATTTT. It encodes CASSLYGTGRSNQPQHF. The chain employs TRBV28 and TRBJ1-5; 8 bases match TRBD1. The germline V gene encodes CDR1 MDHEN and CDR2 SYDVKM. The CDR3 is 17 amino acids. With 1 base clipped from V and 0 bases from J, the junction kept 5 bases outside the gene matches.

The CDR3 is CASSPAGRNEQYF. The CDR3 nucleotides read TGTGCCAGCAGCCCGGCGGGACGGAACGAGCAGTACTTC. The chain has TRBV11-3 and TRBJ2-7; possible D gene TRBD2, 6 bases. Germline V gene data show CDR1 as SGHNT and CDR2 as YENEEA. V lost 5 bases and J 5 bases, leaving 13 bases between the germline ends. This CDR3 is built from 13 residues.

This clone showed up just a few times. This sequence joins TRBV6-5 and TRBJ2-5, with D hard to call. Germline loops: CDR1 MNHEY, CDR2 SVGAGI. V was clipped by 1 base and J by 2 bases, with 8 bases between them. The CDR3 has 14 amino acids. In DNA form, the CDR3 reads TGTGCCAGCAGTTACTACGACGGGCAAGAGACCCAGTACTTC. It encodes CASSYYDGQETQYF.